Given below is one T cell receptor beta chain in context. This sample was included in a study of blood T cell repertoires in COVID-19. In the source study's methods: Quantification of nucleated cells was approximated via reference gene primer amplification. Libraries were prepared by immunoSEQ multiplex PCR; TCRdb keeps only in-frame clonotypes and omits some of them. V and J calls and clone size are as listed in that table; D and trimming were resolved from the DNA. The sample has about 200,000 clones, 80% to 90% seen once. Trimming left V 7 bases short and J 0 bases short, with 12 bases between. This CDR3 contains 14 residues. From germline, CDR1 is LNHDA and CDR2 SQIVND (reference sequence).

The sequence was obtained from a woman of 80 years or more with acute or convalescent COVID-19. Sequenced material: peripheral blood. The V and J genes are TRBV19 and TRBJ1-1; D is undetermined. The CDR3 region is CASKVTRVNTEAFF. The CDR3 nucleotides are TGTGCCAGTAAAGTGACTAGGGTGAACACTGAAGCTTTCTTT.